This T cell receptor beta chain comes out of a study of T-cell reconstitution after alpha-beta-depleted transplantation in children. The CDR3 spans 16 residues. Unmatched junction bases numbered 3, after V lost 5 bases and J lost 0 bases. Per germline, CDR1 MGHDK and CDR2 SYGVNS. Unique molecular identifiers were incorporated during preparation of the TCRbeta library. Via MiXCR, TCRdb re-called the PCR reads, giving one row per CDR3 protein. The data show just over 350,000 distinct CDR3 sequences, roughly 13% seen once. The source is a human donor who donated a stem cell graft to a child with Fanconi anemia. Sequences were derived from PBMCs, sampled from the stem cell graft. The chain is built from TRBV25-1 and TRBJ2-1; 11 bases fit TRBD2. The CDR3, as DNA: TGTGCCAGCAGTTCAACTAGCGGGAGCTCCTACAATGAGCAGTTCTTC. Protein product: CASSSTSGSSYNEQFF.